The rows below give T cell receptor beta chains drawn from one sample of a study of T cell responses to AZD1222 COVID-19 vaccine. Assay: immunoSEQ multiplex PCR; the TCRdb copy retains only in-frame clones and omits some. The sample holds around 160,000 clones, roughly 90% seen once. The specimen comprised peripheral blood, sampled on day 0 of AZD1222 vaccination. These TCRs come from an adult in good health. CDR3s include the opening cysteine and the closing phenylalanine or tryptophan. The D gene is left open where the match is weak.

CDR3 DNA	CDR3 protein	V gene	J gene	D gene	CDR3 length
TGTGCCAGCAGCTTGGGGTGGAGCACAGATACGCAGTATTTT	CASSLGWSTDTQYF	TRBV5-4	TRBJ2-3	NA	14
TGTGCCAGCAGCCCGGACATCTACAATGAGCAGTTCTTC	CASSPDIYNEQFF	TRBV5-5	TRBJ2-1	NA	13
TGTGCCAGCAGTCCGCGCGGGGGGGGCGCGGTATGGGGCTACACCTTC	CASSPRGGGAVWGYTF	TRBV27	TRBJ1-2	NA	16
TGTGCCAGCAGCGCTACAGACTATGGCTACACCTTC	CASSATDYGYTF	TRBV6-5	TRBJ1-2	NA	12
TGTGCCAGTAGTACCCGGGGCCCTGCGTTAGATACGCAGTATTTT	CASSTRGPALDTQYF	TRBV19	TRBJ2-3	NA	15
TGTGCCAGCAGTCCTCTCGGACAGAGAAATCAGCCCCAGCATTTT	CASSPLGQRNQPQHF	TRBV27	TRBJ1-5	NA	15
TGTGCCAGCAGCTCCACAGAGGATACTGAAGCTTTCTTT	CASSSTEDTEAFF	TRBV7-2	TRBJ1-1	NA	13
TGTGCCAGCAGTTCCCCTTACGACAGTCAATCCTACGAGCAGTACTTC	CASSSPYDSQSYEQYF	TRBV27	TRBJ2-7	NA	16
TGTGCCTGGAGCGCAGCTAACTATGGCTACACCTTC	CAWSAANYGYTF	TRBV30	TRBJ1-2	NA	12
TGTGCCAGCAGCGCGTCCCTAGGACAGGGTTCCTACAATGAGCAGTTCTTC	CASSASLGQGSYNEQFF	TRBV11-2	TRBJ2-1	TRBD1	17
TGTGCCACCAGTTCCCCCAGCCTGGATACGCAGTATTTT	CATSSPSLDTQYF	TRBV28	TRBJ2-3	NA	13